Below, 4 T cell receptor beta chains from the same sample are listed, as sequenced in a study of blood T cells in healthy people across ages. A second PCR of 7 to 11 cycles used a sample-barcoded 5' primer and a J-beta primer mix. MiXCR was run by TCRdb on the 5' RACE reads, yielding one entry per CDR3 protein. Among around 1,700,000 distinct CDR3 sequences listed, approximately 28% were seen once. The source material was blood. Source of these receptors: a woman aged 25-40 years in good health.

CDR3 bases: TGTGCCAGCAGCGTCACTAGCGGGAACTACAATGAGCAGTTCTTC. Protein: CASSVTSGNYNEQFF. The chain combines TRBV9 with TRBJ2-1, with 10 bases aligning to TRBD2. The CDR3 has 15 amino acids. V lost 2 bases and J lost 3; bases outside the gene matches: 2. The germline V gene has CDR1 SGDLS and CDR2 YYNGEE.

This clonotype was picked up a small number of times. The chain employs TRBV19 and TRBJ2-5, with 11 bases lining up with TRBD2. Germline CDR1 LNHDA, CDR2 SQIVND (reference sequence). With V trimmed by 5 bases and J by 1 base, 6 bases remained unmatched. The CDR3 spans 16 residues. CDR3 loop: CASSQGTSGFQETQYF. For the CDR3, the DNA is TGTGCCAGTAGTCAAGGGACTAGCGGTTTCCAAGAGACCCAGTACTTC.

This clonotype appeared a few times. The CDR3 DNA reads TGCAGCGTTGCACAGGGATTAGAGGGTCAGCCCCAGCATTTT. This translates into CSVAQGLEGQPQHF. The V and J genes are TRBV29-1 and TRBJ1-5; tentatively, D is TRBD1 (6 bases). Germline-derived CDR1 and CDR2 are SQVTM and ANQGSEA. The CDR3 length is 14 residues. Trimming stripped 4 bases from V and 6 bases from J, with 16 bases between.

As regards this clonotype: A read error may account for a junction end that differs from germline. The CDR3 loop reads CAGSLTQGVTGELFF. CDR3 nucleotide sequence: TGTGCCGGCAGTTTAACTCAGGGGGTCACCGGGGAGCTGTTTTTT. V is TRBV12-3 or TRBV12-4 and J is TRBJ2-2; 7 bases map to TRBD1. The CDR3 totals 15 residues.